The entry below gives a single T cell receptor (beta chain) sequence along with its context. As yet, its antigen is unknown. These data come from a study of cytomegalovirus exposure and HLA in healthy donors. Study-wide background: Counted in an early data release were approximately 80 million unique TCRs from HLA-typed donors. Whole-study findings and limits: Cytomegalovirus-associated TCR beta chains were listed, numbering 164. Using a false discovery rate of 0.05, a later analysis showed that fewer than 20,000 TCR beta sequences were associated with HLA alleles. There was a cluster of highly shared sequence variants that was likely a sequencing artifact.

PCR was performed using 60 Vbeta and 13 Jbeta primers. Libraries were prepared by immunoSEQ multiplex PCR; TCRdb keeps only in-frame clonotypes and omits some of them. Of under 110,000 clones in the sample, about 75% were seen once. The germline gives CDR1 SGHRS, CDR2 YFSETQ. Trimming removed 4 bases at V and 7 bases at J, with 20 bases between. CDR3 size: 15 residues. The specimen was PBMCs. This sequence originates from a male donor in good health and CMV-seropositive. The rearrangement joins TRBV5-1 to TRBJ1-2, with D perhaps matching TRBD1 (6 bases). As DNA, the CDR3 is TGCGCCAGCAGCCCGGTGAGGACAGAAAACGGTGGCTACACCTTC. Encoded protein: CASSPVRTENGGYTF.